These 14 T cell receptor beta chains were sequenced from one sample in a study of radiotherapy plus CTLA-4 blockade in lung cancer. TCRdb's table, derived via immunoSEQ multiplex PCR, lists solely in-frame clones and lacks some. Of around 65,000 clones in the sample, about 80% are singletons; the top ten hold about 4.2%. The sample was peripheral blood, taken from a patient treated with radiotherapy plus ipilimumab. Receptors originate from a human donor with non-small cell lung cancer who had a complete response to radiotherapy plus ipilimumab.

Only a few counts were recorded for this clone. This chain uses TRBV7-9 with TRBJ1-1; D unresolved. Germline V gene data show CDR1 as SEHNR and CDR2 as FQNEAQ (reference sequence). The V end lost 7 bases, the J end lost 4 bases, and 13 bases lay between the germline ends. This CDR3 has 13 amino acids. CDR3 nucleotides: TGTGCCAGCAAGAGGGTCGAGGGCACTGAAGCTTTCTTT. This gives the protein CASKRVEGTEAFF.

V gene TRBV6-1 combines with J gene TRBJ2-5; D is tentatively TRBD1 or TRBD2 (5 bases each). The V and J ends lost 3 bases and 5 bases respectively, with 16 bases between them. CDR3 length equals 15 residues. Looked up from germline, CDR1 is MNHNS and CDR2 is SASEGT. CDR3 residues: CASSEGVSGFETQYF. The CDR3 DNA sequence: TGTGCCAGCAGTGAGGGGGTGTCGGGGTTTGAGACCCAGTACTTC.

CDR3 in DNA: TGCGCCAGCAGTGAGGGGACTAGCGCCGTGCAAGAGACCCAGTACTTC. This sequence encodes CASSEGTSAVQETQYF. The chain uses TRBV10-1 and TRBJ2-5; 10 bases align to TRBD2. The V segment lost 2 bases and the J segment 2 bases; nucleotides outside the gene matches: 5. The length of the CDR3 is 16 residues. CDR1 WNHNN and CDR2 SYGVQD come from the germline V gene (reference sequence).

This chain uses TRBV5-1 with TRBJ2-1; TRBD2 matches 8 bases. CDR1 is SGHRS, CDR2 YFSETQ, per germline. This CDR3 spans 14 amino acids. The V and J ends lost 3 bases and 10 bases, in that order; junction bases with no gene match: 9. CDR3 bases: TGCGCCAGCAGCTATTCCGGGACTAGTGACGAGCAGTTCTTC. Translating gives CASSYSGTSDEQFF.

This clone was detected a few times. The rearrangement joins TRBV4-3 to TRBJ2-5, with D perhaps matching TRBD2 (6 bases). The CDR3 sequence is 15 residues long. Germline V gene lookup returns CDR1 LGHNA and CDR2 YSLEER. V was pared by 4 bases and J by 4 bases, with 16 bases between. The CDR3 spells CASSLAGLGSETQYF. The DNA for the CDR3 is TGCGCCAGCAGCCTTGCGGGACTGGGGTCAGAGACCCAGTACTTC.

CDR3 sequence reads: CASSPEYAWEKLFF. The CDR3 DNA is TGTGCCAGCAGCCCAGAATATGCATGGGAAAAACTGTTTTTT. The chain couples TRBV11-3 to TRBJ1-4; D is unresolved. The CDR3 length is 14 residues. Germline V gene data show CDR1 as SGHNT and CDR2 as YENEEA. V was clipped by 5 bases and J by 8 bases, with 15 bases between them.

This sequence joins TRBV5-1 and TRBJ2-5; no definite D call. The CDR3 length is 15 residues. V lost 2 bases, J lost 3 bases, and 14 bases lay in between. Germline assignment: CDR1 SGHRS and CDR2 YFSETQ. CDR3 nucleotide sequence: TGCGCCAGCAGCTTTGACGGGCAGGTTAAAGAGACCCAGTACTTC. It is translated as CASSFDGQVKETQYF.

The rearrangement joins TRBV27 to TRBJ2-1; D gene ambiguous. Germline assignment: CDR1 MNHEY and CDR2 SMNVEV (reference sequence). The CDR3 consists of 13 residues. Trimming stripped 6 bases from V and 6 bases from J, with 12 bases between. This CDR3 reads CASSVAGINEQFF. The CDR3 nucleotides are TGTGCCAGCAGCGTGGCTGGCATCAATGAGCAGTTCTTC.

The CDR3 loop is CASSQGDRGLQAFF. The DNA of the CDR3 is TGCGCCAGCAGCCAAGGGGACAGGGGGCTTCAAGCTTTCTTT. The V gene is TRBV4-3, the J gene TRBJ1-1; TRBD1 aligns across 12 bases. From germline, CDR1 is LGHNA and CDR2 YSLEER. V lost 1 base, J lost 9 bases, and 3 bases stayed unmatched. This CDR3 is built from 14 residues.

CDR3 DNA sequence: TGTGCCAGCAGTTTATGGGCGGTCACCGGGGAGCTGTTTTTT. Protein: CASSLWAVTGELFF. The chain links TRBV27 to TRBJ2-2; unclear D gene. This CDR3 has 14 amino acids. The germline gives CDR1 MNHEY, CDR2 SMNVEV (reference sequence). The germline V and J ends were trimmed by 1 base and 4 bases, with 7 bases remaining between them.

The V and J genes are TRBV6-1 and TRBJ2-4; TRBD1 matches at 8 bases. The CDR3 loop spans 15 amino acids. Germline CDR1 MNHNS, CDR2 SASEGT. Germline trimming cut 6 bases from V and 8 bases from J; bases unmatched to any gene: 12. The CDR3 protein is CASSETGDGFDIQYF. The CDR3 DNA sequence: TGTGCCAGCAGCGAGACAGGGGATGGGTTCGACATTCAGTACTTC.

The rearrangement joins TRBV7-9 to TRBJ1-4, with 7 positions matching TRBD1. The length of the CDR3 is 15 residues. The trim removed 5 bases at V and 5 bases at J, leaving 8 bases unmatched. Germline CDR1 SEHNR, CDR2 FQNEAQ (reference sequence). The DNA of the CDR3 is TGTGCCAGCAGCGCCCCCAGGGGGAGAAATGAAAAACTGTTTTTT. Translating it yields CASSAPRGRNEKLFF. Together with reference TRBV7-9 and TRBJ1-4, the CDR3 gives the full variable domain: DTGVSQNPRHKITKRGQNVTFRCDPISEHNRLYWYRQTLGQGPEFLTYFQNEAQLEKSRLLSDRFSAERPKGSFSTLEIQRTEQGDSAMYLCASSAPRGRNEKLFFGSGTQLSVL.

The V and J genes are TRBV19 and TRBJ2-1, with TRBD1 identical over 9 bases. Germline V gene sequence: CDR1 LNHDA, CDR2 SQIVND (reference sequence). V gave up 4 bases and J gave up 9 bases; unmatched junction bases: 10. The CDR3 contains 15 residues. CDR3 coding DNA: TGTGCCAGTAGTAGTCCGGGACAGGGAAAGTTTGAGCAGTTCTTC. It yields the protein CASSSPGQGKFEQFF.

CDR3 DNA: TGTGCCAGCAGTTTCTCGGGGTTTGGAAATCAGCCCCAGCATTTT. Its protein product is CASSFSGFGNQPQHF. V usage is TRBV27 and J usage is TRBJ1-5; D not resolved. The CDR3 is 15 residues long. The V gene lost 3 bases and the J gene lost 4 bases, with 13 bases spanning the gap. The germline V gene has CDR1 MNHEY and CDR2 SMNVEV (reference sequence).